This passage covers 20 T cell receptor beta chains from one sample sequenced in a study of T cell changes during pregnancy in multiple sclerosis. Clones were sequenced by immunoSEQ multiplex PCR, and TCRdb holds only the in-frame ones, with some missing. This sample has about 49,000 clones, with 80% to 95% found just once. The source material was peripheral blood, sampled after pregnancy. The source is a female donor with multiple sclerosis, enrolled in a pregnancy study.

This clone has a handful of counts. The V gene is TRBV4-3, the J gene TRBJ1-4, with D perhaps matching TRBD1 (5 bases). V dropped 4 bases and J dropped 7 bases, with 34 bases sitting between them. This CDR3 region has 21 residues. Germline CDR1 and CDR2: LGHNA and YSLEER. In DNA, the CDR3 is TGCGCCAGCAGCCGAAGCCTGGGAACCGGGACTTCCGTGACTGAAGGTGAAAAACTGTTTTTT. This codes for CASSRSLGTGTSVTEGEKLFF.

This clone appeared a few times. The V gene is TRBV6-4, the J gene TRBJ1-5; D uncertain. The length of the CDR3 is 14 residues. V lost 0 bases to trimming and J lost 5 bases, with 8 bases between them. Germline V gives CDR1 MRHNA, CDR2 SNTAGT. CDR3 DNA sequence: TGTGCCAGCAGTGACTCGCTCGGGGATCAGCCCCAGCATTTT. Its translation: CASSDSLGDQPQHF.

V usage is TRBV10-3 and J usage is TRBJ1-1; 9 positions match TRBD1. The CDR3 length is 14 residues. V trimming: 8 bases; J trimming: 4 bases; junction bases outside the gene matches: 8. Germline V lookup: CDR1 ENHRY, CDR2 SYGVKD. CDR3 loop: CAIAGQGTVTEAFF. The CDR3 nucleotides read TGTGCCATCGCGGGACAGGGTACTGTCACTGAAGCTTTCTTT.

The J gene is TRBJ2-1, the V gene TRBV27; TRBD2 matches 8 bases. Per germline, CDR1 MNHEY and CDR2 SMNVEV (reference sequence). The length of the CDR3 is 15 residues. The V gene end was trimmed by 3 bases and the J gene end by 5 bases; junction bases not matched to a gene: 6. CDR3 loop: CASSFLSGADNEQFF. The CDR3 region has the DNA TGTGCCAGCAGTTTCCTTAGCGGGGCGGACAATGAGCAGTTCTTC.

The sample holds one count of this clone. The chain employs TRBV19 and TRBJ1-6; 7 bases are shared with TRBD1. Germline V gene sequence: CDR1 LNHDA, CDR2 SQIVND (reference sequence). The CDR3 is made up of 14 amino acids. J was trimmed by 7 bases and V by 5 bases; bases with no gene match: 5. CDR3 in amino acids: CASSLIGGNSPLHF. The CDR3 region has the DNA TGTGCCAGTAGTCTGATAGGGGGCAATTCACCCCTCCACTTT. The full variable domain, in which reference TRBV19 and TRBJ1-6 provide the parts outside the CDR3, is DGGITQSPKYLFRKEGQNVTLSCEQNLNHDAMYWYRQDPGQGLRLIYYSQIVNDFQKGDIAEGYSVSREKKESFPLTVTSAQKNPTAFYLCASSLIGGNSPLHFGNGTRLTVT.

This clone appeared a single time. CDR3 in amino acids: CASSQGLPGTGVGAFF. The CDR3 DNA reads as TGCGCCAGCAGCCAAGGCTTACCCGGGACAGGGGTTGGGGCTTTCTTT. The rearrangement uses TRBV4-3 and TRBJ1-1; TRBD1 agrees at 10 bases. Germline V CDR1 and CDR2: LGHNA, YSLEER. The CDR3 has 16 amino acids. Losses at the gene ends were 1 base for V and 11 bases for J; bases not matched to a gene: 13.

The chain employs TRBV25-1 and TRBJ1-2; D is unresolved. V lost 4 bases and J 5 bases, leaving 14 bases between the germline ends. Germline-derived CDR1 and CDR2 are MGHDK and SYGVNS. The CDR3 is 14 amino acids. The CDR3 is CASSASYGWYGYTF. In nucleotides, the CDR3 is TGTGCCAGCAGTGCGTCTTACGGTTGGTATGGCTACACCTTC.

V usage is TRBV19 and J usage is TRBJ2-1; possible D gene TRBD2, 7 bases. V lost 6 bases and J 9 bases, leaving 21 bases between the germline ends. From germline, CDR1 is LNHDA and CDR2 SQIVND (reference sequence). The length of the CDR3 is 15 residues. The CDR3 loop is CASSRSQGRVGEQFF. Here the CDR3 DNA reads TGTGCCAGTAGCAGATCGCAGGGGAGGGTGGGTGAGCAGTTCTTC.

This chain uses TRBV7-3 with TRBJ2-3; TRBD1 matches 11 bases. Unmatched junction bases numbered 14, after V lost 7 bases and J lost 5 bases. CDR3 length equals 17 residues. Germline values: CDR1 SGHTA, CDR2 FQGTGA. CDR3 nucleotides: TGTGCCAGCATGTCCGTCGATTTGGACAGGGGGCAAGATACGCAGTATTTT. Its translation is CASMSVDLDRGQDTQYF.

J is TRBJ1-2 and V is TRBV20-1; the D gene is possibly TRBD1 (6 bases). This CDR3 has 11 residues. V gave up 5 bases and J gave up 6 bases, with 10 bases separating them. Germline V gene data show CDR1 as DFQATT and CDR2 as SNEGSKA (reference sequence). The CDR3 DNA follows: TGCAGTGCTCGGGGGGGCAATGGCTACACCTTC. Translated, it gives CSARGGNGYTF.

The rearrangement uses TRBV2 and TRBJ1-5; 8 bases map to TRBD1. Germline V gives CDR1 SNHLY, CDR2 FYNNEI. The CDR3 is 15 residues long. J gave up 3 bases and V 5 bases, and 6 bases lay outside the gene matches. DNA of the CDR3: TGTGCCAGCAGTCGACAGGGGACCGTCAATCAGCCCCAGCATTTT. Translation: CASSRQGTVNQPQHF. Full variable domain (outside the CDR3, taken from reference TRBV2 and TRBJ1-5): EPEVTQTPSHQVTQMGQEVILRCVPISNHLYFYWYRQILGQKVEFLVSFYNNEISEKSEIFDDQFSVERPDGSNFTLKIRSTKLEDSAMYFCASSRQGTVNQPQHFGDGTRLSIL.

The chain employs TRBV7-3 and TRBJ1-6, with D tentatively TRBD1 (5 bases). CDR1 is SGHTA and CDR2 is FQGTGA in the germline V gene. The V end lost 2 bases, the J end lost 5 bases, and 13 bases lay between the germline ends. The CDR3 is made up of 16 amino acids. DNA of the CDR3: TGTGCCAGCAGCTTACGGGGGGGTTCGGATAATTCACCCCTCCACTTT. Translation: CASSLRGGSDNSPLHF. Supplemented by reference TRBV7-3 and TRBJ1-6, the full variable domain reads GAGVSQTPSNKVTEKGKYVELRCDPISGHTALYWYRQSLGQGPEFLIYFQGTGAADDSGLPNDRFFAVRPEGSVSTLKIQRTERGDSAVYLCASSLRGGSDNSPLHFGNGTRLTVT.

J is TRBJ2-4 and V is TRBV5-8; 10 bases map to TRBD1. The CDR3 is 14 amino acids. V was clipped by 1 base and J by 8 bases; unmatched bases: 3. The germline V gene encodes CDR1 SGHTS and CDR2 YDEGEE. The DNA for the CDR3 is TGTGCCAGCAGCTTGCTAGGACAGGGGGACATTCAGTACTTC. Protein: CASSLLGQGDIQYF.

Here the CDR3 reads CASSLEVAYNEQFF. The CDR3 nucleotides read TGTGCCAGCAGCTTAGAGGTAGCTTACAATGAGCAGTTCTTC. The rearrangement links TRBV7-2 to TRBJ2-1; D gene ambiguous. The CDR3 length is 14 residues. Trimming removed 1 base from V and 4 bases from J, with 8 bases in between. The germline V gene has CDR1 SGHTA and CDR2 FQGNSA.

The rearrangement joins TRBV27 to TRBJ1-2; 9 bases match TRBD1. Germline V CDR1 and CDR2: MNHEY, SMNVEV (reference sequence). The CDR3 covers 19 residues. Trimming cost V 3 bases and J 1 base; bases outside gene matches: 15. The CDR3 DNA sequence: TGTGCCAGCAGTTTTTTAACCGGGACAGGGCTACCCTTTAACTATGGCTACACCTTC. It specifies CASSFLTGTGLPFNYGYTF.

The gene calls are TRBV4-3 and TRBJ1-2; D gene uncertain. Per the germline V gene, CDR1 is LGHNA and CDR2 is YSLEER. The V gene lost 4 bases and the J gene lost 3 bases, with 12 bases spanning the gap. There are 14 residues in the CDR3. The chain's CDR3 is CASSPSPGYYGYTF. DNA for the CDR3: TGCGCCAGCAGCCCCTCGCCGGGGTACTATGGCTACACCTTC.

The rearrangement uses TRBV9 and TRBJ2-1, with TRBD2 matching over 11 bases. CDR1 SGDLS and CDR2 YYNGEE come from the germline V gene. V shed 0 bases, J shed 10 bases, and the junction held 9 bases outside the gene matches. This CDR3 has 16 residues. The CDR3 nucleotides read TGTGCCAGCAGCGTAGGAGGTCTAGCGGGGGGAGTGGAGCAGTTCTTC. It encodes CASSVGGLAGGVEQFF.

The chain uses TRBV5-4 and TRBJ2-7, with D possibly being TRBD1 (5 bases). Trimming left V 2 bases short and J 0 bases short, with 12 bases between. From germline, CDR1 is SGHNT and CDR2 YYREEE (reference sequence). This CDR3 is 15 amino acids long. The CDR3 loop is CASSFRGPSSYEQYF. The CDR3 coding sequence is TGTGCCAGCAGCTTTAGGGGCCCCAGCTCCTACGAGCAGTACTTC.

The chain recombines TRBV6-5 with TRBJ1-6; TRBD1 matches at 8 bases. The CDR3 has 14 residues. The ends lost 6 bases at V and 10 bases at J; junction bases unmatched: 8. Looked up from germline, CDR1 is MNHEY and CDR2 is SVGAGI. CDR3 amino acids: CASSLGQGVSPLHF. CDR3 coding DNA: TGTGCCAGCAGCCTCGGACAGGGCGTGTCACCCCTCCACTTT.

The chain uses TRBV9 and TRBJ2-7; no clear D gene. V lost 4 bases to trimming and J lost 4 bases, with 12 bases between them. This CDR3 has 13 amino acids. The germline V gene encodes CDR1 SGDLS and CDR2 YYNGEE. This CDR3 is CASSPYPDYEQYF. In nucleotides, the CDR3 is TGTGCCAGCAGCCCATACCCAGATTACGAGCAGTACTTC. The full variable domain, its missing parts supplied by reference TRBV9 and TRBJ2-7, is DSGVTQTPKHLITATGQRVTLRCSPRSGDLSVYWYQQSLDQGLQFLIQYYNGEERAKGNILERFSAQQFPDLHSELNLSSLELGDSALYFCASSPYPDYEQYFGPGTRLTVT.